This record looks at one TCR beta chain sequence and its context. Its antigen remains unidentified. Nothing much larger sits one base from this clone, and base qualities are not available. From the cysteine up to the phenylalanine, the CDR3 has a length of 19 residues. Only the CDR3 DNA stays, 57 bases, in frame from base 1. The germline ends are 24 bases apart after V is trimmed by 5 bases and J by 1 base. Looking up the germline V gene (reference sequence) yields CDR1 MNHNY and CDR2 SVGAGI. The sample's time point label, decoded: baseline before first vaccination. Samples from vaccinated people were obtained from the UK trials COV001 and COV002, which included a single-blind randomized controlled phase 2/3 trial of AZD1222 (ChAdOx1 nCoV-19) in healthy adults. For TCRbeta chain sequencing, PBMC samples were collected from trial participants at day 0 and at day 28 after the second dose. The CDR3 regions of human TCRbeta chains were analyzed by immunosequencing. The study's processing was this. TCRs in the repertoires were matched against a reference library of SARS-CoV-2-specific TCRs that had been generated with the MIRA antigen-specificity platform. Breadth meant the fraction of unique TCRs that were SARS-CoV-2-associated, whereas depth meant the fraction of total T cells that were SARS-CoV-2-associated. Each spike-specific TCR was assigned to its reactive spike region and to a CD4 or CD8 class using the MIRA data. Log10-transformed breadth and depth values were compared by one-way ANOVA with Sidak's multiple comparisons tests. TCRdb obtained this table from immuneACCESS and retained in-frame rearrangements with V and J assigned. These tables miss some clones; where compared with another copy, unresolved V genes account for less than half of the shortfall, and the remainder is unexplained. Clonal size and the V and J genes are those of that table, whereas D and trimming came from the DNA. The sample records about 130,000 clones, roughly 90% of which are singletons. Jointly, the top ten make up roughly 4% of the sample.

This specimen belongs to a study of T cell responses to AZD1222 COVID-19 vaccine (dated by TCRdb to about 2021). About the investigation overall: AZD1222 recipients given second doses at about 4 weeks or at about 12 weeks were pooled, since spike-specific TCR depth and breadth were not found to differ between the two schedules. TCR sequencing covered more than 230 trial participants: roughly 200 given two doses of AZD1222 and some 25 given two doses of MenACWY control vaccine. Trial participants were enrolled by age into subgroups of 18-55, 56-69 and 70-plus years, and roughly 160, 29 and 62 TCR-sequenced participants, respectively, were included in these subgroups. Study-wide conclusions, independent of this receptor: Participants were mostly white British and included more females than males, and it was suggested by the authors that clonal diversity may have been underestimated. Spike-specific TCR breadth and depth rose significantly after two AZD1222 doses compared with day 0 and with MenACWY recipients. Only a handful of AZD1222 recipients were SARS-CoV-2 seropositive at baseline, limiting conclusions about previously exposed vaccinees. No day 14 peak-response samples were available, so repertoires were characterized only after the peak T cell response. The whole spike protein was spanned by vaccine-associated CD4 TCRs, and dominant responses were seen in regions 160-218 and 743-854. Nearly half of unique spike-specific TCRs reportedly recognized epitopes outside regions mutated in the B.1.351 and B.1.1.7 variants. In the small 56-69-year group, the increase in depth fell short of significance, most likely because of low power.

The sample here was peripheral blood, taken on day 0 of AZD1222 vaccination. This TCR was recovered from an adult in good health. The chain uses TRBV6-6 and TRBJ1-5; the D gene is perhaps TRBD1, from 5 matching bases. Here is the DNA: TGTGCCAGCAGTCGAGACTACCAGGCCCAGGGATTAAGCAATCAGCCCCAGCATTTT. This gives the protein CASSRDYQAQGLSNQPQHF.